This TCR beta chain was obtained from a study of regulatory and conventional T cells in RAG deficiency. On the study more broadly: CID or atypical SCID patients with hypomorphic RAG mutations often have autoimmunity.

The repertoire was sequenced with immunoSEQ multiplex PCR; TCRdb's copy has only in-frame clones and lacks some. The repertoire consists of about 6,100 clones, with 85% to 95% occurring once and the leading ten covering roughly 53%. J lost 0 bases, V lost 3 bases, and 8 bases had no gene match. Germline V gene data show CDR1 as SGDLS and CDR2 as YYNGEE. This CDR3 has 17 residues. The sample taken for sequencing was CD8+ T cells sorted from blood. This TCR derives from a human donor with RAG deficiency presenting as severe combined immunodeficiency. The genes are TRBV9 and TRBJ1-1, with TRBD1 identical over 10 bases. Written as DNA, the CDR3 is TGTGCCAGCAGCGCCAGACAGGGGGCTTCCCTGAACACTGAAGCTTTCTTT. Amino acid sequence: CASSARQGASLNTEAFF.